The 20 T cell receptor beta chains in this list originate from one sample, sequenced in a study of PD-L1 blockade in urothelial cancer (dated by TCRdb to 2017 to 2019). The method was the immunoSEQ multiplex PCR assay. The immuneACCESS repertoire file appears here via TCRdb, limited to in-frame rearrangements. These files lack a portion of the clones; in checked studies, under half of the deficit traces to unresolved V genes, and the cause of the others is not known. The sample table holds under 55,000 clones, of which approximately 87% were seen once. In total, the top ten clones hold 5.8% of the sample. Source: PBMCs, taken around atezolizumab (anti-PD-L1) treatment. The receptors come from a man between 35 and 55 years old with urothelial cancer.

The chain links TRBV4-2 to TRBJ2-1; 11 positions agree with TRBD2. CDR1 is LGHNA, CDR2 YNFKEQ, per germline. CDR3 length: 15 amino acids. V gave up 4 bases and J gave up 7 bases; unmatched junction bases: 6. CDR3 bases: TGTGCCAGCAGCCCGGGACTAGCGGCTGGAAATGAGCAGTTCTTC. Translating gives CASSPGLAAGNEQFF.

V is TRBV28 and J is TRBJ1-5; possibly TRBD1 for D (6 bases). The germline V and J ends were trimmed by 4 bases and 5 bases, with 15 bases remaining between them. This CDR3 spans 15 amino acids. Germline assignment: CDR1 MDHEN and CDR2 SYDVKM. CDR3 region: CASSSRTGSYQPQHF. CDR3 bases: TGTGCCAGCAGTTCGCGCACAGGGAGTTATCAGCCCCAGCATTTT. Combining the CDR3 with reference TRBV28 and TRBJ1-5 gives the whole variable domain DVKVTQSSRYLVKRTGEKVFLECVQDMDHENMFWYRQDPGLGLRLIYFSYDVKMKEKGDIPEGYSVSREKKERFSLILESASTNQTSMYLCASSSRTGSYQPQHFGDGTRLSIL.

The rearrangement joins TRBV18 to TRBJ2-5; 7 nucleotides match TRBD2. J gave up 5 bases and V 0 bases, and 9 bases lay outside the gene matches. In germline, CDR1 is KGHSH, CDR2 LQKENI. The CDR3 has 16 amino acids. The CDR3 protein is CASSPPEGLLGETQYF. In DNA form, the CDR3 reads TGTGCCAGCTCACCACCCGAGGGACTACTAGGGGAGACCCAGTACTTC.

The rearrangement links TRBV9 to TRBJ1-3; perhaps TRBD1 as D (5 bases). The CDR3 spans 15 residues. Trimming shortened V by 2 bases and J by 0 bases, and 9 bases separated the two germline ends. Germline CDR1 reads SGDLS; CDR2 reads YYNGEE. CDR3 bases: TGTGCCAGCAGCGTCGACAGCTACTCTGGAAACACCATATATTTT. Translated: CASSVDSYSGNTIYF.

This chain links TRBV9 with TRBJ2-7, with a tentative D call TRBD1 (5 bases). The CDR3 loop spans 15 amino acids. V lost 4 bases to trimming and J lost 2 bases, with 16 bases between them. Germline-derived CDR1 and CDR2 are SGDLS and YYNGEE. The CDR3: CASSPFGQGAYEQYF. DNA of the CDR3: TGTGCCAGCAGCCCCTTTGGGCAGGGCGCCTACGAGCAGTACTTC.

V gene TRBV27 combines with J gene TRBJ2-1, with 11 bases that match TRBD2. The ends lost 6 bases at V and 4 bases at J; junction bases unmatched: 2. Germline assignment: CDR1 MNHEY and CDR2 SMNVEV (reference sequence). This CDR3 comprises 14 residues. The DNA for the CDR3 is TGTGCCAGCAGGGGACTAGCGGCTTACAATGAGCAGTTCTTC. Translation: CASRGLAAYNEQFF.

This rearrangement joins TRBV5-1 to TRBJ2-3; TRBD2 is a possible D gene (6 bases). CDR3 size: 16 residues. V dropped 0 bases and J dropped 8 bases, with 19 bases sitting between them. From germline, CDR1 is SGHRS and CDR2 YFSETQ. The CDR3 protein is CASSLEPAVGGVTQYF. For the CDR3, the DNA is TGCGCCAGCAGCTTGGAGCCGGCCGTGGGGGGAGTTACGCAGTATTTT.

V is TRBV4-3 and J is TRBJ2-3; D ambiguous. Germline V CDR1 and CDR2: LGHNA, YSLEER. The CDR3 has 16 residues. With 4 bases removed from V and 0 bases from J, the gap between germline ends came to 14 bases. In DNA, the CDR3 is TGCGCCAGCAGCCCGGCCCGCTTGCGGAGCACAGATACGCAGTATTTT. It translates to CASSPARLRSTDTQYF.

CDR3 protein: CAIPGPAGTEAFF. CDR3 bases: TGTGCGATCCCCGGGCCTGCGGGCACTGAAGCTTTCTTT. The chain joins TRBV11-2 to TRBJ1-1; D gene uncertain. CDR1 and CDR2 from the germline V gene are SGHAT and FQNNGV. The CDR3 runs 13 residues.

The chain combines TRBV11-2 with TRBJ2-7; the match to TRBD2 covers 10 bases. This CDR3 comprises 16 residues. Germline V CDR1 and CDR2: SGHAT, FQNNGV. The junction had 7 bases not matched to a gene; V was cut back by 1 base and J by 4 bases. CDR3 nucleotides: TGTGCCAGCAGCTTAGGCGGACTAGCGGTGGTATACGAGCAGTACTTC. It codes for CASSLGGLAVVYEQYF.

CDR3 in amino acids: CAISEAGQGGGYTF. The CDR3 DNA reads TGTGCCATCAGTGAGGCCGGACAGGGAGGTGGCTACACCTTC. The genes are TRBV10-3 and TRBJ1-2, with 8 bases fitting TRBD1. The length of the CDR3 is 14 residues. CDR1 is ENHRY, CDR2 SYGVKD, per germline. Trimming cost V 2 bases and J 7 bases; bases outside gene matches: 6.

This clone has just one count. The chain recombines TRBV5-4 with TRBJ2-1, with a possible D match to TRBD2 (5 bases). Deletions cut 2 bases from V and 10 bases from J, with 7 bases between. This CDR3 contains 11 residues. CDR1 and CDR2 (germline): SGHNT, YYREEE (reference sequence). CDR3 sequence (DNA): TGTGCCAGCAGCTTCCCGGGAGAGCAGTTCTTC. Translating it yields CASSFPGEQFF.

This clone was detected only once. The CDR3 DNA sequence: TGTGCCAGTAGTTTCCAGCGGGAAGAGACCCAGTACTTC. Residues: CASSFQREETQYF. The rearrangement links TRBV19 to TRBJ2-5; the D gene is possibly TRBD2 (6 bases). CDR1 is LNHDA, CDR2 SQIVND, per germline (reference sequence). With 5 bases removed from V and 3 bases from J, the gap between germline ends came to 10 bases. The CDR3 runs to 13 residues.

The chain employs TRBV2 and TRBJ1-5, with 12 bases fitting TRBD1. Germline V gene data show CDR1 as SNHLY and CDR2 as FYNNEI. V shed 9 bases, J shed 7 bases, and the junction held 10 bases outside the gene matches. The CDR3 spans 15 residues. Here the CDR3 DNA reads TGTGCCAGTCTTAGGGACAGGGGGCGGGGGCAGCCCCAGCATTTT. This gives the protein CASLRDRGRGQPQHF.

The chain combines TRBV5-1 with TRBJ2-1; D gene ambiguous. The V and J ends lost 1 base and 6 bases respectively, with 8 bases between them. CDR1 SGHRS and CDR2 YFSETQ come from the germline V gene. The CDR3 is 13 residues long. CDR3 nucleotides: TGCGCCAGCAGCTTGCGGTCCCTCAATGAGCAGTTCTTC. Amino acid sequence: CASSLRSLNEQFF.

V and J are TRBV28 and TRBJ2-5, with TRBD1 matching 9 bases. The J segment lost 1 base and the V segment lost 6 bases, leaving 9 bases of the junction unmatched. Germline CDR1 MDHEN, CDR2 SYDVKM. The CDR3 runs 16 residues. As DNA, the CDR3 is TGTGCCAGCAGCCGACCGGGACAGGGAATCCAAGAGACCCAGTACTTC. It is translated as CASSRPGQGIQETQYF.

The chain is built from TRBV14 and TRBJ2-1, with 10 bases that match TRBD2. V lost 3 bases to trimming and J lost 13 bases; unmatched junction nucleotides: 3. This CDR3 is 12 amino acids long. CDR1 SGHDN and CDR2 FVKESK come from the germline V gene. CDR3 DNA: TGTGCCAGCAGCCAGGGACTAGCGAGACAGTTCTTC. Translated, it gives CASSQGLARQFF.

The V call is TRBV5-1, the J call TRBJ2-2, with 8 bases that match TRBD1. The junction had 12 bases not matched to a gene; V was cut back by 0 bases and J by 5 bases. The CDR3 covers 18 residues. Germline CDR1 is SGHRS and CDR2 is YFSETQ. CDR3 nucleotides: TGCGCCAGCAGCTTGGAGGCCAGGGGGCGGACAAGGACCGGGGAGCTGTTTTTT. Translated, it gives CASSLEARGRTRTGELFF.

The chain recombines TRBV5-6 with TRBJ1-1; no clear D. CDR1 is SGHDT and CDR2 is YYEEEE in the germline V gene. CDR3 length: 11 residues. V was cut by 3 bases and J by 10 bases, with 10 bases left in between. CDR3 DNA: TGTGCCAGCAGCTCAGGCTTTAGAGCTTTCTTT. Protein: CASSSGFRAFF.

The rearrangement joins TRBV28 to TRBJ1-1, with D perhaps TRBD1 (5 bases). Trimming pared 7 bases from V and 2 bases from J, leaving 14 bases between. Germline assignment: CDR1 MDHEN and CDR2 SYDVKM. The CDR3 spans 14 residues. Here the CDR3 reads CASTLNGGNTEAFF. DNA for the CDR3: TGTGCCAGCACCCTTAACGGGGGAAACACTGAAGCTTTCTTT.